This T cell receptor beta chain came from a study of T cells after yellow fever vaccination. Points from the study as a whole: A large majority of primary-vaccination clones showed up again after the booster (around 96% CD4, around 90% CD8). The CD4 and CD8 compartments had a small share of their clonotypes in common.

There are 14 residues in the CDR3. Germline lookup yields CDR1 DFQATT and CDR2 SNEGSKA (reference sequence). The V and J ends lost 5 bases and 4 bases respectively, with 14 bases between them. Making TCR cDNA involved 5'RACE template switching, which added UMIs and a universal primer site. TCRdb ran MiXCR on the 5' RACE reads and lists one entry per CDR3 protein. The sample carries just under 600,000 distinct CDR3 sequences, around an eighth recorded once. This clonotype was recorded only once. Its cognate antigen is unknown. Here the sequenced sample was PBMCs, taken on the day of the yellow fever booster vaccination. The sequence was collected from a man aged 25 to 45 who received the YFV17D yellow fever vaccine. The rearrangement joins TRBV20-1 to TRBJ2-2, with D perhaps TRBD1 (6 bases). The CDR3 spells CSACGDKPTGELFF. The CDR3 bases are TGCAGTGCTTGTGGGGACAAACCCACCGGGGAGCTGTTTTTT.